Listed below are T cell receptor beta chains from one sample, sequenced in a study of T-cell reconstitution after alpha-beta-depleted transplantation in children. One entry per CDR3 protein results from TCRdb running MiXCR on the PCR reads. The data show some 110,000 distinct CDR3 sequences, with 10% seen just once and roughly a third held by the top ten. Sequencing was performed on PBMCs, taken before TCRalphabeta/CD19-depleted stem cell transplant. Source of these receptors: a boy aged 2 to 9 with acute lymphoblastic leukemia, due to receive a stem cell transplant. Each CDR3 is given with its conserved first and last residue. A D gene is named only where the DNA matches it firmly. Some rows mark clone size as missing; the rest say once, few, many or name a class of expanded clone.

V gene: TRBV28; D gene: NA; J gene: TRBJ2-5; clone size: NA; CDR3 protein: CASADRKETQYF; CDR3 DNA: TGTGCCAGCGCGGATAGGAAAGAGACCCAGTACTTC
V gene: TRBV27; D gene: NA; J gene: TRBJ1-6; clone size: NA; CDR3 protein: CASRRVSWDSPLHF; CDR3 DNA: TGTGCCAGCAGACGGGTTTCTTGGGATTCACCCCTCCACTTT
V gene: TRBV5-6; D gene: TRBD1; J gene: TRBJ2-3; clone size: many; CDR3 protein: CASSLKTGGTDTQYF; CDR3 DNA: TGTGCCAGCAGCTTGAAAACAGGGGGCACAGATACGCAGTATTTT
V gene: TRBV5-1; D gene: TRBD1; J gene: TRBJ2-7; clone size: NA; CDR3 protein: CASSHITWDRLSYEQYF; CDR3 DNA: TGCGCCAGCAGCCACATAACTTGGGACAGGCTATCCTACGAGCAGTACTTC
V gene: TRBV12-3/TRBV12-4; D gene: TRBD2; J gene: TRBJ2-5; clone size: many; CDR3 protein: CASSRGLANTKETQYF; CDR3 DNA: TGTGCCAGCAGTCGAGGACTAGCGAACACCAAGGAGACCCAGTACTTC
V gene: TRBV7-9; D gene: TRBD1; J gene: TRBJ2-3; clone size: many; CDR3 protein: CASSLGPQTGDAQYF; CDR3 DNA: TGTGCCAGCAGCTTAGGCCCTCAAACAGGGGATGCGCAGTATTTT
V gene: TRBV5-1; D gene: NA; J gene: TRBJ2-7; clone size: few; CDR3 protein: CASSLPKGVNEQYF; CDR3 DNA: TGCGCCAGCAGCTTGCCAAAGGGGGTAAACGAGCAGTACTTC
V gene: TRBV20-1; D gene: NA; J gene: TRBJ1-5; clone size: NA; CDR3 protein: CSARDLSQHF; CDR3 DNA: TGCAGTGCTAGAGATTTGTCCCAGCATTTT
V gene: TRBV28; D gene: NA; J gene: TRBJ2-1; clone size: NA; CDR3 protein: CASSKLSSYNEQFF; CDR3 DNA: TGTGCCAGCAGTAAACTTAGCTCCTACAATGAGCAGTTCTTC
V gene: TRBV20-1; D gene: TRBD1; J gene: TRBJ1-5; clone size: NA; CDR3 protein: CSARAGQGSNQPQHF; CDR3 DNA: TGCAGTGCTAGAGCCGGACAGGGAAGCAATCAGCCCCAGCATTTT
V gene: TRBV5-1; D gene: NA; J gene: TRBJ2-1; clone size: many; CDR3 protein: CASSLGAHHNEQFF; CDR3 DNA: TGCGCCAGCAGCTTAGGAGCGCACCACAATGAGCAGTTCTTC
V gene: TRBV7-8; D gene: TRBD1; J gene: TRBJ1-5; clone size: NA; CDR3 protein: CASSPPRQPGTGGNQPQHF; CDR3 DNA: TGTGCCAGCAGCCCACCCCGACAACCGGGGACAGGGGGAAATCAGCCCCAGCATTTT
V gene: TRBV7-8; D gene: TRBD1; J gene: TRBJ1-1; clone size: few; CDR3 protein: CASSRDRVNSGDTEAFF; CDR3 DNA: TGTGCCAGCAGCCGCGACAGGGTCAATTCGGGGGACACTGAAGCTTTCTTT
V gene: TRBV15; D gene: NA; J gene: TRBJ2-1; clone size: NA; CDR3 protein: CATSRAGVGNEQFF; CDR3 DNA: TGTGCCACCAGCAGAGCGGGGGTTGGCAATGAGCAGTTCTTC
V gene: TRBV5-1; D gene: NA; J gene: TRBJ2-1; clone size: few; CDR3 protein: CASSLGQVDNEQFF; CDR3 DNA: TGCGCCAGCAGCTTGGGACAGGTGGACAATGAGCAGTTCTTC
V gene: TRBV28; D gene: TRBD2; J gene: TRBJ2-3; clone size: few; CDR3 protein: CASSLWDSGRADTQYF; CDR3 DNA: TGTGCCAGCAGTTTATGGGATAGCGGGAGAGCAGATACGCAGTATTTT
V gene: TRBV5-6; D gene: NA; J gene: TRBJ2-2; clone size: NA; CDR3 protein: CASSTGPPGELFF; CDR3 DNA: TGTGCCAGCAGCACAGGACCCCCCGGGGAGCTGTTTTTT
V gene: TRBV29-1; D gene: NA; J gene: TRBJ1-2; clone size: few; CDR3 protein: CSDTDRNYGYTF; CDR3 DNA: TGCAGCGACACCGACAGAAACTATGGCTACACCTTC
V gene: TRBV4-1; D gene: NA; J gene: TRBJ2-7; clone size: NA; CDR3 protein: CASGQDRFAYEQYF; CDR3 DNA: TGCGCCAGCGGCCAGGACAGATTTGCCTACGAGCAGTACTTC
V gene: TRBV5-1; D gene: TRBD2; J gene: TRBJ2-7; clone size: NA; CDR3 protein: CASSLATRLSGSKSEQYF; CDR3 DNA: TGCGCCAGCAGCTTGGCAACTAGGTTAAGCGGGAGTAAGAGCGAGCAGTACTTC
V gene: TRBV20-1; D gene: NA; J gene: TRBJ2-1; clone size: NA; CDR3 protein: CSAEPAEGAYNEQFF; CDR3 DNA: TGCAGTGCTGAGCCGGCGGAAGGCGCCTACAATGAGCAGTTCTTC
V gene: TRBV5-1; D gene: NA; J gene: TRBJ2-3; clone size: many; CDR3 protein: CASSSGTSSTDTQYF; CDR3 DNA: TGCGCCAGCAGCTCAGGGACAAGCTCAACAGATACGCAGTATTTT
V gene: TRBV5-1; D gene: NA; J gene: TRBJ2-7; clone size: few; CDR3 protein: CASRFRGDPTYEQYF; CDR3 DNA: TGCGCCAGCAGGTTTAGGGGGGACCCTACCTACGAGCAGTACTTC
V gene: TRBV20-1; D gene: NA; J gene: TRBJ1-1; clone size: many; CDR3 protein: CSAIQPDTEAFF; CDR3 DNA: TGCAGTGCTATACAGCCCGACACTGAAGCTTTCTTT
V gene: TRBV5-1; D gene: NA; J gene: TRBJ2-2; clone size: many; CDR3 protein: CASSPMTSGNTGELFF; CDR3 DNA: TGCGCCAGCAGCCCTATGACCAGCGGTAACACCGGGGAGCTGTTTTTT
V gene: TRBV29-1; D gene: TRBD1; J gene: TRBJ1-2; clone size: once; CDR3 protein: CSVEDPRDRRGYGYTF; CDR3 DNA: TGCAGCGTTGAAGATCCCCGGGACAGGAGGGGCTATGGCTACACCTTC
V gene: TRBV11-2; D gene: TRBD1; J gene: TRBJ1-1; clone size: few; CDR3 protein: CASSSRTGRSTEAFF; CDR3 DNA: TGTGCCAGCAGCTCCCGGACAGGGCGAAGCACTGAAGCTTTCTTT
V gene: TRBV5-1; D gene: NA; J gene: TRBJ2-6; clone size: few; CDR3 protein: CASSLTGGANVLTF; CDR3 DNA: TGCGCCAGCAGCTTGACGGGAGGGGCCAACGTCCTGACTTTC
V gene: TRBV18; D gene: NA; J gene: TRBJ1-1; clone size: few; CDR3 protein: CASSPRGTPNTEAFF; CDR3 DNA: TGTGCCAGCTCACCCCGAGGGACACCCAACACTGAAGCTTTCTTT
V gene: TRBV12-3/TRBV12-4; D gene: TRBD2; J gene: TRBJ2-5; clone size: many; CDR3 protein: CASSPEAGDETQYF; CDR3 DNA: TGTGCCAGCAGTCCGGAAGCGGGAGATGAGACCCAGTACTTC
V gene: TRBV2; D gene: TRBD2; J gene: TRBJ2-1; clone size: many; CDR3 protein: CASSDGGSGSYNEQFF; CDR3 DNA: TGTGCCAGCAGTGACGGGGGGAGCGGCTCCTACAATGAGCAGTTCTTC
V gene: TRBV5-1; D gene: TRBD2; J gene: TRBJ2-1; clone size: few; CDR3 protein: CASSLRAGSGSRINEQFF; CDR3 DNA: TGCGCCAGCAGCTTAAGGGCAGGGAGCGGGAGTCGGATCAATGAGCAGTTCTTC
V gene: TRBV10-1; D gene: NA; J gene: TRBJ2-3; clone size: many; CDR3 protein: CASGRDAWDTQYF; CDR3 DNA: TGCGCCAGCGGCCGGGACGCCTGGGATACGCAGTATTTT
V gene: TRBV12-3/TRBV12-4; D gene: TRBD2; J gene: TRBJ2-1; clone size: medium-sized; CDR3 protein: CASSLLAGAYNEQFF; CDR3 DNA: TGTGCCAGCAGTTTATTAGCGGGAGCCTACAATGAGCAGTTCTTC
V gene: TRBV29-1; D gene: TRBD2; J gene: TRBJ2-3; clone size: many; CDR3 protein: CSVESGRHTDTQYF; CDR3 DNA: TGCAGCGTTGAAAGCGGGAGGCACACAGATACGCAGTATTTT
V gene: TRBV5-1; D gene: NA; J gene: TRBJ1-5; clone size: few; CDR3 protein: CASSLVAGRDQPQHF; CDR3 DNA: TGCGCCAGCAGTCTAGTTGCGGGGAGGGATCAGCCCCAGCATTTT
V gene: TRBV3-1; D gene: TRBD2; J gene: TRBJ2-7; clone size: few; CDR3 protein: CASSPPPGLAEYEQYF; CDR3 DNA: TGTGCCAGCAGCCCTCCTCCGGGACTAGCGGAATACGAGCAGTACTTC
V gene: TRBV12-3/TRBV12-4; D gene: TRBD1; J gene: TRBJ1-4; clone size: few; CDR3 protein: CASRLTGLREKLFF; CDR3 DNA: TGTGCCAGCAGATTGACAGGGCTCCGGGAAAAACTGTTTTTT
V gene: TRBV12-3/TRBV12-4; D gene: TRBD2; J gene: TRBJ2-7; clone size: few; CDR3 protein: CASSFQLAGHYEQYF; CDR3 DNA: TGTGCCAGCAGTTTTCAGCTAGCGGGTCACTACGAGCAGTACTTC
V gene: TRBV11-3; D gene: NA; J gene: TRBJ2-1; clone size: few; CDR3 protein: CASSLETSNEQFF; CDR3 DNA: TGTGCCAGCAGCTTGGAGACTAGCAATGAGCAGTTCTTC
V gene: TRBV7-9; D gene: NA; J gene: TRBJ1-1; clone size: NA; CDR3 protein: CASSPRDRSEAFF; CDR3 DNA: TGTGCCAGCAGCCCAAGGGACCGAAGTGAAGCTTTCTTT
V gene: TRBV7-9; D gene: TRBD1; J gene: TRBJ1-1; clone size: many; CDR3 protein: CASSPRDRGPRNTEAFF; CDR3 DNA: TGTGCCAGCAGCCCACGGGACAGGGGGCCTAGGAACACTGAAGCTTTCTTT
V gene: TRBV20-1; D gene: TRBD2; J gene: TRBJ2-1; clone size: NA; CDR3 protein: CSASPSGRFGDEQFF; CDR3 DNA: TGCAGTGCTAGCCCTAGCGGACGATTTGGCGATGAGCAGTTCTTC
V gene: TRBV24-1; D gene: TRBD1; J gene: TRBJ2-3; clone size: many; CDR3 protein: CATSDRTGTGGEDTQYF; CDR3 DNA: TGTGCCACCAGTGATCGCACCGGGACAGGGGGCGAAGATACGCAGTATTTT
V gene: TRBV5-8; D gene: TRBD1; J gene: TRBJ2-7; clone size: many; CDR3 protein: CASSTTGTGSYEQYF; CDR3 DNA: TGTGCCAGCAGCACAACCGGGACAGGGAGCTACGAGCAGTACTTC